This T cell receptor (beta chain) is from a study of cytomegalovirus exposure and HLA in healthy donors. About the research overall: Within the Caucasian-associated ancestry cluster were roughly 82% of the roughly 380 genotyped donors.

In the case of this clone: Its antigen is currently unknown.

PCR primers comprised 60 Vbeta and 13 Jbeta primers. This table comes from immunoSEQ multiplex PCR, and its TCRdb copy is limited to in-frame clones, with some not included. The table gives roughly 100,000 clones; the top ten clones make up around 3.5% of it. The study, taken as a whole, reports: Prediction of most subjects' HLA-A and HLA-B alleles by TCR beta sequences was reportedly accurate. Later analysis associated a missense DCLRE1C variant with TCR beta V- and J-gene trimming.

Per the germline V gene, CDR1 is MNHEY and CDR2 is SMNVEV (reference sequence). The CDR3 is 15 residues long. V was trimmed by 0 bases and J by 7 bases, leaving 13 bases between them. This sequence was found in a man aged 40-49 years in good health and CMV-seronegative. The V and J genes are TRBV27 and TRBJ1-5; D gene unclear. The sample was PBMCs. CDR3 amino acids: CASSLSYRGRQPQHF. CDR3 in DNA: TGTGCCAGCAGTTTATCCTACCGAGGTCGCCAGCCCCAGCATTTT.